What follows is one T cell receptor beta chain and its context. No antigen is known for it. The data originate from a study of cytomegalovirus exposure and HLA in healthy donors. General study points: A later analysis found that most CMV-associated TCR beta chains appeared HLA-restricted. Cytomegalovirus association was assigned to about 150 TCR beta chains. CMV serostatus was the only immune exposure information that was available.

PCR amplification relied on 60 Vbeta primers (plus 13 Jbeta primers). As handled by the study authors: Unique TCR beta chains totaled roughly 81 million in a later count, with some 10 million of them shared. Measured with immunoSEQ multiplex PCR; TCRdb has only the in-frame clones, and not every one. That table furnishes V, J and clone size, whereas the DNA furnished D and trimming. The sample carries fewer than 200,000 clones, around 72% recorded once. Material: PBMCs. This receptor was identified in a man in his forties or fifties in good health and CMV-seropositive.

The CDR3 nucleotides read TGTGCCACCGACAGGACGGAGACCCAGTACTTC. Amino acid sequence: CATDRTETQYF. The chain joins TRBV6-6 to TRBJ2-5, with D perhaps TRBD1 (6 bases). Trimming took off 10 bases at V and 5 bases at J, with 11 bases between the two ends. The CDR3 covers 11 residues. Germline CDR1 MNHNY, CDR2 SVGAGI (reference sequence).